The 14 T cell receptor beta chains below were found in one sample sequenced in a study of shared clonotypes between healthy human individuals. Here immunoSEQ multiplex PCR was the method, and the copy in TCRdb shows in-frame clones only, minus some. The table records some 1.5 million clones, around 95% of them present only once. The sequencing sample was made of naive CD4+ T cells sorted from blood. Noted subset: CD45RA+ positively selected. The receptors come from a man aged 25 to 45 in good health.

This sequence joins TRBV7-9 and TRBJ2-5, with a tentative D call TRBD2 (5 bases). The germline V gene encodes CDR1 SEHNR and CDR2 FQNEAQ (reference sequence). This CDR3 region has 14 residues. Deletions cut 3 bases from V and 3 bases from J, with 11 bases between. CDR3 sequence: CASSLMTNEETQYF. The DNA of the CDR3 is TGTGCCAGCAGCTTGATGACTAACGAAGAGACCCAGTACTTC.

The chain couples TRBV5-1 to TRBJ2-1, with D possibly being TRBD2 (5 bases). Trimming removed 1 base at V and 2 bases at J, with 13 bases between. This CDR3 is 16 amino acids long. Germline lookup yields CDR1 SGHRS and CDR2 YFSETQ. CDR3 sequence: CASSLTSSITYNEQFF. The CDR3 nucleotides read TGCGCCAGCAGCTTGACTAGTTCCATAACCTACAATGAGCAGTTCTTC.

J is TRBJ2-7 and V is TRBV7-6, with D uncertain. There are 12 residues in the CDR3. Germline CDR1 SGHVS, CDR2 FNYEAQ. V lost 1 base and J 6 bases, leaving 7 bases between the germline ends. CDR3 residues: CASSLEFSEQYF. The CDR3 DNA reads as TGTGCCAGCAGCTTAGAGTTCAGCGAGCAGTACTTC.

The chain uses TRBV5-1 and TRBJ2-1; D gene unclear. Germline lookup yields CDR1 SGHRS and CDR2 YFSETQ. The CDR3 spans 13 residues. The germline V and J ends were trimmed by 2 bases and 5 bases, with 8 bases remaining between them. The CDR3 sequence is CASSFGKNNEQFF. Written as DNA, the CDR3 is TGCGCCAGCAGCTTTGGCAAAAACAATGAGCAGTTCTTC.

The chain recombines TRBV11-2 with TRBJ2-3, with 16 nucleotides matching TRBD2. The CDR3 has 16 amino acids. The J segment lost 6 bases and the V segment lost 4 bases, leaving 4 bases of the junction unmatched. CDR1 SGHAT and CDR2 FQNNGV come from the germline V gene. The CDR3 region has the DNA TGTGCCAGCAGCTGGGGACTAGCGGGAGGGTTGGATACGCAGTATTTT. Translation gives CASSWGLAGGLDTQYF.

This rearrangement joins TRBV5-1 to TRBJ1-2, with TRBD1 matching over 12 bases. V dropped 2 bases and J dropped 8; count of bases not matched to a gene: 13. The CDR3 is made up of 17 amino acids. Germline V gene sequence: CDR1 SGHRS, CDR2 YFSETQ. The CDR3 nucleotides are TGCGCCAGCAGCTTTGGTGCCGGGACAGGGGGCGAGGTGGGCTACACCTTC. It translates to CASSFGAGTGGEVGYTF.

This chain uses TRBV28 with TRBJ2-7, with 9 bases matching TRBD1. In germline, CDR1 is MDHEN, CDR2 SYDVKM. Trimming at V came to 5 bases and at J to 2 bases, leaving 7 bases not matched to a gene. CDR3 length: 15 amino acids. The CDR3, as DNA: TGTGCCAGCAGTGAAACCGGGACAGGGCCCTACGAGCAGTACTTC. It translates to CASSETGTGPYEQYF. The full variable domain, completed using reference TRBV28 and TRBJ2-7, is DVKVTQSSRYLVKRTGEKVFLECVQDMDHENMFWYRQDPGLGLRLIYFSYDVKMKEKGDIPEGYSVSREKKERFSLILESASTNQTSMYLCASSETGTGPYEQYFGPGTRLTVT.

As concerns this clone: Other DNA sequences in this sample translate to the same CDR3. Written as DNA, the CDR3 is TGCGCCAGCAGCGCGTCATACGAGCAGTACTTC. Its translation: CASSASYEQYF. The chain has TRBV10-2 and TRBJ2-7; no clear D. The CDR3 sequence is 11 residues long. Germline V gene lookup returns CDR1 WSHSY and CDR2 SAAADI. V was trimmed by 6 bases and J by 4 bases, leaving 7 bases between them.

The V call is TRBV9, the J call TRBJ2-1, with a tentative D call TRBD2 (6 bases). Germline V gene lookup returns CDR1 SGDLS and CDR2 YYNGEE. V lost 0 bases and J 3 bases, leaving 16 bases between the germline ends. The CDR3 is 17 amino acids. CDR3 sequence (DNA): TGTGCCAGCAGCGTAGGAGGTCTAGCGAGACTCTACAATGAGCAGTTCTTC. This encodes CASSVGGLARLYNEQFF.

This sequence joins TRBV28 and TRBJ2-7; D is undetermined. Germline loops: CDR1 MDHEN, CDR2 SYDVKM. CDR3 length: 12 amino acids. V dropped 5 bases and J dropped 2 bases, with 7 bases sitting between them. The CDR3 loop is CASSQSTYEQYF. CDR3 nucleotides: TGTGCCAGCAGTCAATCTACCTACGAGCAGTACTTC.

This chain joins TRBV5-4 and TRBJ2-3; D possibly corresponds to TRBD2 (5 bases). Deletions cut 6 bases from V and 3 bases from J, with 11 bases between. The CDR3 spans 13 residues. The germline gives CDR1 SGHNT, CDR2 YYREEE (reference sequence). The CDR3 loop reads CASTLERTDTQYF. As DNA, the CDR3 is TGTGCCAGCACCCTAGAGCGGACAGATACGCAGTATTTT.

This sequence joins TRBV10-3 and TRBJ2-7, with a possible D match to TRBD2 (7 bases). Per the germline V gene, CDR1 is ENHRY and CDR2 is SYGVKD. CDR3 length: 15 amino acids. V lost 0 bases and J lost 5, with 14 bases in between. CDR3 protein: CAISESRQGRDEQYF. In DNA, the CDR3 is TGTGCCATCAGTGAGTCGCGCCAGGGGAGGGACGAGCAGTACTTC.

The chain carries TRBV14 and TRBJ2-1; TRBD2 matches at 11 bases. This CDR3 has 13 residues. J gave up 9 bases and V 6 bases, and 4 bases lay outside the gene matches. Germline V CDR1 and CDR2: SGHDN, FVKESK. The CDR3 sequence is CASRASGRFEQFF. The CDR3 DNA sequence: TGTGCCAGCAGGGCTAGCGGGAGGTTTGAGCAGTTCTTC. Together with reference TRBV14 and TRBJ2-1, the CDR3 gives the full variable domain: EAGVTQFPSHSVIEKGQTVTLRCDPISGHDNLYWYRRVMGKEIKFLLHFVKESKQDESGMPNNRFLAERTGGTYSTLKVQPAELEDSGVYFCASRASGRFEQFFGPGTRLTVL.

The CDR3 nucleotides read TGTGCCAGCAAAGTGGATACACTCCGAAGCGGGAAACTACCGGGAGACGTAGATACGCAGTATTTT. Translating it yields CASKVDTLRSGKLPGDVDTQYF. V gene TRBV28 combines with J gene TRBJ2-3; 7 bases line up with TRBD2. V gave up 7 bases and J gave up 5 bases; unmatched junction bases: 33. This CDR3 is built from 22 residues. Germline values: CDR1 MDHEN, CDR2 SYDVKM.